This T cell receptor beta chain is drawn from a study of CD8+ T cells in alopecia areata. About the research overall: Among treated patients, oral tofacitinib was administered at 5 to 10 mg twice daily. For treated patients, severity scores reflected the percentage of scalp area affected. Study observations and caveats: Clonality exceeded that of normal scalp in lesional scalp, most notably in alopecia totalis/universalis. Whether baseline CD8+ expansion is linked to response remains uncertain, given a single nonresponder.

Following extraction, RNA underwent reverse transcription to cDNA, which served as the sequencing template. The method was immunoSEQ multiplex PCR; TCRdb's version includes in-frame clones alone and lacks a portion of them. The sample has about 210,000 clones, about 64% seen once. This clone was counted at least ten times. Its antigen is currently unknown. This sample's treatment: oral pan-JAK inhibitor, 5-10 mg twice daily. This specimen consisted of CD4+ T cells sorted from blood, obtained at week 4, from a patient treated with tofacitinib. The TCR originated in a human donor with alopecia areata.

The CDR3 coding sequence is TGTGCCAGCAGCTTGGGGGGATCAGGACAATATGGCTACACCTTC. Translating it yields CASSLGGSGQYGYTF. The gene calls are TRBV5-4 and TRBJ1-2, with D possibly being TRBD1 (5 bases). The CDR3 is 15 amino acids. The V end lost 0 bases, the J end lost 5 bases, and 14 bases lay between the germline ends. The germline gives CDR1 SGHNT, CDR2 YYREEE (reference sequence).